This T cell receptor (beta chain) emerged from a study of identical twins. This clonotype occurred many times. MiXCR, applied by TCRdb to the 5' RACE reads, yields one record per CDR3 protein. The table lists more than 650,000 distinct CDR3 sequences, 5.5% to 6.5% of them singletons. The CDR3 length is 15 residues. Germline CDR1 SGHRS, CDR2 YFSETQ. V lost 4 bases to trimming and J lost 0 bases, with 11 bases between them. The material sequenced was naive T cells sorted from blood. The receptor was isolated from a man younger than 30 in good health. The chain employs TRBV5-1 and TRBJ2-1, with D unresolved. This chain's CDR3 is CASSVTRISYNEQFF. CDR3 in DNA: TGCGCCAGCAGCGTGACCCGGATCTCCTACAATGAGCAGTTCTTC.